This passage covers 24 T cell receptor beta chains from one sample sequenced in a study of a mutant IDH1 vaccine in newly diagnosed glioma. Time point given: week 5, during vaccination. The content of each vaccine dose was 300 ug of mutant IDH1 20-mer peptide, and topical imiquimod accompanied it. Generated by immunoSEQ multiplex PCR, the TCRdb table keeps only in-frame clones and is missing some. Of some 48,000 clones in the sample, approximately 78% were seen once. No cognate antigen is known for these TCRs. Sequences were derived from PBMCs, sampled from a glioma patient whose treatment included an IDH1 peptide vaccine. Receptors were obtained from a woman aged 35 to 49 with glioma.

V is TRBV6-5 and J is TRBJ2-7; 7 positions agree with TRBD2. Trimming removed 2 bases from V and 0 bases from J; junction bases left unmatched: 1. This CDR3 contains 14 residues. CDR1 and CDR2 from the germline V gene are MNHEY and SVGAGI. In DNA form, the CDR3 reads TGTGCCAGCAGTTACGGGGGGGGCTCCTACGAGCAGTACTTC. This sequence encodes CASSYGGGSYEQYF.

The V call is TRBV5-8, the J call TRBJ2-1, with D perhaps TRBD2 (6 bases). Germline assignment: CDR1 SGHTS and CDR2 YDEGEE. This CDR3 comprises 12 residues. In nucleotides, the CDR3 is TGTACGACTATGGCGGGACCCAATGAGCAGTTCTTC. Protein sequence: CTTMAGPNEQFF.

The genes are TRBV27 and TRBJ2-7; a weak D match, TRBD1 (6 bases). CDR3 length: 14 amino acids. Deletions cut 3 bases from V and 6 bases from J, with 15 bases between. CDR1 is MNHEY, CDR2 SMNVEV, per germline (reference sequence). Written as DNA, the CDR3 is TGTGCCAGCAGTTTGTCATCCCACAGGGCCGAGCAGTACTTC. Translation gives CASSLSSHRAEQYF.

CDR3 loop: CASSFFRGQRTEAFF. DNA of the CDR3: TGTGCCAGCAGTTTTTTCAGGGGGCAGCGGACTGAAGCTTTCTTT. J is TRBJ1-1 and V is TRBV27; 8 bases align to TRBD1. The CDR3 is 15 amino acids. The V gene's germline CDR1 is MNHEY and CDR2 SMNVEV (reference sequence). J lost 5 bases, V lost 3 bases, and 8 bases had no gene match.

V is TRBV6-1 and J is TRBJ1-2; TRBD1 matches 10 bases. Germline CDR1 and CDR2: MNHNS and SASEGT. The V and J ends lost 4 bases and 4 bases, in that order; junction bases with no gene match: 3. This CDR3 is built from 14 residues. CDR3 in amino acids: CASSGTGGSYGYTF. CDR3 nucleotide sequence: TGTGCCAGCAGTGGGACAGGGGGAAGCTATGGCTACACCTTC.

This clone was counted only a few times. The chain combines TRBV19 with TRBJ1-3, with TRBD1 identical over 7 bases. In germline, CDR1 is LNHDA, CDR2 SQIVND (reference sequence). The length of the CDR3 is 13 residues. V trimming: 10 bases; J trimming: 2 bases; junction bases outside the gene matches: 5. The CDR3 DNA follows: TGTGCCACGAGCGGGACAGCTGGAAACACCATATATTTT. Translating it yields CATSGTAGNTIYF.

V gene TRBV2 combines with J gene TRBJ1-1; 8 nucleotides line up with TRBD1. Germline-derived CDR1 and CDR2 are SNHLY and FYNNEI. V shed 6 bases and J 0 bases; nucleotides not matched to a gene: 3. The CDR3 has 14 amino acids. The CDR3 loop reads CASRGGQVNTEAFF. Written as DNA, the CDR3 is TGTGCCAGCAGGGGGGGACAGGTGAACACTGAAGCTTTCTTT.

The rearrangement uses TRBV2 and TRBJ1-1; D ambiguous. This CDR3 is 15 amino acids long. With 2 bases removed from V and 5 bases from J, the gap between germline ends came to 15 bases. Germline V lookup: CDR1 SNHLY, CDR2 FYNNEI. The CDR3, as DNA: TGTGCCAGCAGTGAATTGGATGGCAGAGGGACTGAAGCTTTCTTT. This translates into CASSELDGRGTEAFF.

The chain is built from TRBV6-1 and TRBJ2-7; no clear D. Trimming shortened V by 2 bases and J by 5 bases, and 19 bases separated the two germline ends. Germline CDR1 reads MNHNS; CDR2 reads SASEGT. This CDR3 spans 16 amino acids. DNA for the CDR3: TGTGCCAGCAGTGAAAGTTTGTCACCCCTGAGGAACGAGCAGTACTTC. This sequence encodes CASSESLSPLRNEQYF.

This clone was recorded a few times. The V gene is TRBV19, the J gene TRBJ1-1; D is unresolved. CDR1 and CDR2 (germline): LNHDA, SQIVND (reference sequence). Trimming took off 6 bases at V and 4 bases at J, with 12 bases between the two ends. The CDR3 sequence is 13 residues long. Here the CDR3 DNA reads TGTGCCAGTAGATACCTTTCAGGCACTGAAGCTTTCTTT. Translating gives CASRYLSGTEAFF. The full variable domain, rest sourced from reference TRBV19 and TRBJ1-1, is DGGITQSPKYLFRKEGQNVTLSCEQNLNHDAMYWYRQDPGQGLRLIYYSQIVNDFQKGDIAEGYSVSREKKESFPLTVTSAQKNPTAFYLCASRYLSGTEAFFGQGTRLTVV.

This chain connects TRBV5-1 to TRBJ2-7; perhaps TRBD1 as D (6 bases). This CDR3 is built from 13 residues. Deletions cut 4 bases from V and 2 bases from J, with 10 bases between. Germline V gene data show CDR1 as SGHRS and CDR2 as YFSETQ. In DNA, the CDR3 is TGCGCCAGCAGCCCCGGGACAACCTACGAGCAGTACTTC. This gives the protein CASSPGTTYEQYF.

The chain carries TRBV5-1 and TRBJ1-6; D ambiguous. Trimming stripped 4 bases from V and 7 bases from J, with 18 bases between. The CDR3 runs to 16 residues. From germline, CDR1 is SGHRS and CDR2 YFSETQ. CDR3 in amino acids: CASSPSSRVSNSPLHF. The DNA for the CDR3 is TGCGCCAGCAGCCCTAGTTCTAGGGTTTCGAATTCACCCCTCCACTTT. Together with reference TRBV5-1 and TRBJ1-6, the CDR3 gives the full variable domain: KAGVTQTPRYLIKTRGQQVTLSCSPISGHRSVSWYQQTPGQGLQFLFEYFSETQRNKGNFPGRFSGRQFSNSRSEMNVSTLELGDSALYLCASSPSSRVSNSPLHFGNGTRLTVT.

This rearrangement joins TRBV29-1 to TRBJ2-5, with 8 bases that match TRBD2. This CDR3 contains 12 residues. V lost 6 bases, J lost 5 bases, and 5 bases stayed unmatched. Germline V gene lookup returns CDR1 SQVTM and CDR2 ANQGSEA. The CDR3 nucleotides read TGCAGCGTCGGGGGGGCGGGTGAGACCCAGTACTTC. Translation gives CSVGGAGETQYF.

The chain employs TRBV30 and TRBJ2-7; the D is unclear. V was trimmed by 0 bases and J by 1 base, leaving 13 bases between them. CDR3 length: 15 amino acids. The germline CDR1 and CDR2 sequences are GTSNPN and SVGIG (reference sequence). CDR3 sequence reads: CAWSVRQLSSYEQYF. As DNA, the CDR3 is TGTGCCTGGAGTGTACGGCAGCTTTCATCCTACGAGCAGTACTTC.

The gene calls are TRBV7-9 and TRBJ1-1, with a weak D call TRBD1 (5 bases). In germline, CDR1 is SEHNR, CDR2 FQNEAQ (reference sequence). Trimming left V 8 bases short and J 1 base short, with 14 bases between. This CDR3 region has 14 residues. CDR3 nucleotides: TGTGCCAGCCGCATCGGAGACAGGAACACTGAAGCTTTCTTT. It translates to CASRIGDRNTEAFF.

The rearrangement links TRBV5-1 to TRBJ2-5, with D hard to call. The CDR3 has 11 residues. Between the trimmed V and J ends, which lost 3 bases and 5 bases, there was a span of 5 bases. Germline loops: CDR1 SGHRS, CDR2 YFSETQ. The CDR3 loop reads CASSSQETQYF. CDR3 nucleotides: TGCGCCAGCAGCTCCCAGGAGACCCAGTACTTC.

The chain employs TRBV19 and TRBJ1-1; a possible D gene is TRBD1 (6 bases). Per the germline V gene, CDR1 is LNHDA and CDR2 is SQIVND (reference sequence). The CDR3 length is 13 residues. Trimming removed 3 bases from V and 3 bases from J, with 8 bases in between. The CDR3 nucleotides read TGTGCCAGTAGTATGCAGGGGTACACTGAAGCTTTCTTT. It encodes CASSMQGYTEAFF.

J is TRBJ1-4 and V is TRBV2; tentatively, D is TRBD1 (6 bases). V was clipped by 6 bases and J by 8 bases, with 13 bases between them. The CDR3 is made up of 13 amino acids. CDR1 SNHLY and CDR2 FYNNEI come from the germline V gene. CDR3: CASRKGVPEKLFF. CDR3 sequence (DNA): TGTGCCAGCAGGAAGGGGGTTCCAGAAAAACTGTTTTTT. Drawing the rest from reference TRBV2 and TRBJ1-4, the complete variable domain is EPEVTQTPSHQVTQMGQEVILRCVPISNHLYFYWYRQILGQKVEFLVSFYNNEISEKSEIFDDQFSVERPDGSNFTLKIRSTKLEDSAMYFCASRKGVPEKLFFGSGTQLSVL.

The CDR3 is CASSKLQTAGYTF. The CDR3 DNA reads as TGTGCCAGCAGTAAGTTACAGACGGCTGGCTACACCTTC. The V call is TRBV28, the J call TRBJ1-2; no reliable D call. This CDR3 region has 13 residues. Trimming removed 5 bases at V and 7 bases at J, with 14 bases between. Germline CDR1 and CDR2: MDHEN and SYDVKM.

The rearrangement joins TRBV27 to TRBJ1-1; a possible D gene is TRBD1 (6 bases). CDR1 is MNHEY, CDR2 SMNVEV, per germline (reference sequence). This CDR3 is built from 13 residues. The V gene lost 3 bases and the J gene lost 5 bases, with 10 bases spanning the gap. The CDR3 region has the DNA TGTGCCAGCAGTTTTGGCAGGGGTACTGAAGCTTTCTTT. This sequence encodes CASSFGRGTEAFF.

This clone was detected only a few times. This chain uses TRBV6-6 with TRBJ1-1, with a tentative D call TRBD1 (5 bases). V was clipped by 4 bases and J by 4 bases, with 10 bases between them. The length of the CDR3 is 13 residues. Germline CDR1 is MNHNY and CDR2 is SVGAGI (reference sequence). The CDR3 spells CASSSTGATEAFF. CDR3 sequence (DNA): TGTGCCAGCAGTTCCACAGGAGCCACTGAAGCTTTCTTT.

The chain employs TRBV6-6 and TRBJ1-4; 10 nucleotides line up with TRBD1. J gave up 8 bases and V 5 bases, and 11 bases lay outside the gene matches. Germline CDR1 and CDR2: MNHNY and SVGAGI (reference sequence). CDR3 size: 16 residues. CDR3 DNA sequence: TGTGCCAGCAGTCTGCCGGGACAGGGGCGAAACGAAAAACTGTTTTTT. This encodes CASSLPGQGRNEKLFF.

The CDR3 nucleotides read TGTGCCAGCAGTGAAATGAGGCAGGGGCGAGGGAACACTGAAGCTTTCTTT. Amino acids: CASSEMRQGRGNTEAFF. The V and J genes are TRBV6-1 and TRBJ1-1; maybe TRBD1 (6 bases). The CDR3 has 17 amino acids. CDR1 MNHNS and CDR2 SASEGT come from the germline V gene. Trimming left V 2 bases short and J 1 base short, with 17 bases between.

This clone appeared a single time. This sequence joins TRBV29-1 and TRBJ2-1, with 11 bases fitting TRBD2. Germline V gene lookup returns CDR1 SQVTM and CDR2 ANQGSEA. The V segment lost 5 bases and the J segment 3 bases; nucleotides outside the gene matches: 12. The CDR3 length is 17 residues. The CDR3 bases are TGCAGCGTTCGCCTAGCGGGGGGCCCCCGCTTCTACAATGAGCAGTTCTTC. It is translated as CSVRLAGGPRFYNEQFF.